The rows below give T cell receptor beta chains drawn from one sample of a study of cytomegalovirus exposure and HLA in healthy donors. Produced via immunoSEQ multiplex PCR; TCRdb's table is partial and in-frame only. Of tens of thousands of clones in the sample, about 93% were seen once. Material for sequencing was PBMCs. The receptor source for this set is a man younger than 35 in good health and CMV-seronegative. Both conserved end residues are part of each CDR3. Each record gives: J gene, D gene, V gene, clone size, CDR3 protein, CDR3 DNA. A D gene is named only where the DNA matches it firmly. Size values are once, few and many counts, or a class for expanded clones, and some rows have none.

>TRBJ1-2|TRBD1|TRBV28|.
CASQTPGQGVIYGYTF
TGTGCCAGCCAAACCCCGGGACAGGGGGTTATCTATGGCTACACCTTC
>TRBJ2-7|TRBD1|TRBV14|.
CASSQDWGQGPYEQYF
TGTGCCAGCAGCCAAGATTGGGGACAGGGCCCCTACGAGCAGTACTTC
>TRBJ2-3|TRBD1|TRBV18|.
CASSPQGTGATDTQYF
TGTGCCAGCTCACCCCAAGGAACAGGGGCGACAGATACGCAGTATTTT
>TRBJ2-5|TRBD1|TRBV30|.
CAWSVLGQGKETQYF
TGTGCCTGGAGTGTACTAGGACAGGGAAAAGAGACCCAGTACTTC
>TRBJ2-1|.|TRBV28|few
CASSLWVASAYNEQFF
TGTGCCAGCAGTTTATGGGTCGCTAGCGCCTACAATGAGCAGTTCTTC
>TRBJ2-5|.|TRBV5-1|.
CASSFGRGETQYF
TGCGCCAGCAGCTTCGGCAGGGGAGAGACCCAGTACTTC
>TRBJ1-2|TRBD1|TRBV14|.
CASSHVRGDGYTF
TGTGCCAGCAGCCACGTCAGGGGGGATGGCTACACCTTC
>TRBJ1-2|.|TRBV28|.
CASSPAGSYGYTF
TGTGCCAGCAGCCCCGCGGGCAGCTATGGCTACACCTTC
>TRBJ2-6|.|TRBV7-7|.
CASSVKPQSRANVLTF
TGTGCCAGCAGCGTCAAACCACAAAGTCGGGCCAACGTCCTGACTTTC
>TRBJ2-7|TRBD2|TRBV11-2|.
CASSFGSGDREQYF
TGTGCCAGCAGCTTCGGTAGCGGGGACCGCGAGCAGTACTTC
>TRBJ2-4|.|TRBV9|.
CASSSGQGGGDIQYF
TGTGCCAGCAGCTCAGGACAGGGCGGGGGTGACATTCAGTACTTC
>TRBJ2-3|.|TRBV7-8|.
CASSLDFYTSTDTQYF
TGTGCCAGCAGCTTAGATTTCTATACTAGCACAGATACGCAGTATTTT
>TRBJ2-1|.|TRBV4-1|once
CASSQPQEAYNEQFF
TGCGCCAGCAGCCAACCCCAGGAAGCATACAATGAGCAGTTCTTC
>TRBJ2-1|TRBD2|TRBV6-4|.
CASSFEAGGNNEQFF
TGTGCCAGTTCATTCGAGGCGGGAGGGAACAATGAGCAGTTCTTC
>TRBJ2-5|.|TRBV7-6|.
CASSLVSAKETQYF
TGTGCCAGCAGCTTGGTGTCCGCGAAGGAGACCCAGTACTTC
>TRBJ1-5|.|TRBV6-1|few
CASSETGDSNQPQHF
TGTGCCAGCAGTGAAACGGGGGATAGCAATCAGCCCCAGCATTTT
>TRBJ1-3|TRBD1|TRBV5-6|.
CASSPNRDRVYTIYF
TGTGCCAGCAGCCCAAACCGGGACAGGGTATACACCATATATTTT
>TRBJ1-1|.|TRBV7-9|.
CASSFSNTEAFF
TGTGCCAGCAGCTTCTCGAACACTGAAGCTTTCTTT
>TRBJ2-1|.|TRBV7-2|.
CASSHPRQEISSYNEQFF
TGTGCCAGCAGCCATCCCAGACAGGAGATAAGCTCCTACAATGAGCAGTTCTTC
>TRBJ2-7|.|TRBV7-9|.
CASSLSDRTYEQYF
TGTGCCAGCAGCTTATCCGACAGAACCTACGAGCAGTACTTC
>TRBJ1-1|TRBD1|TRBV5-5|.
CASSFQTGKNTEAFF
TGTGCCAGCAGCTTCCAGACAGGGAAGAACACTGAAGCTTTCTTT
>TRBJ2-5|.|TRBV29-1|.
CSVEQRIQETQYF
TGCAGCGTTGAACAGCGGATCCAAGAGACCCAGTACTTC
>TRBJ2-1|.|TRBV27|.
CASSLFGGNEQFF
TGTGCCAGCAGTTTATTCGGGGGCAATGAGCAGTTCTTC
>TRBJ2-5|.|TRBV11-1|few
CASSPRTSGEETQYF
TGTGCCAGCAGCCCACGGACGTCAGGGGAAGAGACCCAGTACTTC
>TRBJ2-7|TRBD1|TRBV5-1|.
CASSTYRDRRYEQYF
TGCGCCAGCAGCACATACCGGGACAGAAGATACGAGCAGTACTTC
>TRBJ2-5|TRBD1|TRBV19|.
CASSIWTGDAETQYF
TGTGCCAGTAGTATTTGGACAGGGGACGCGGAGACCCAGTACTTC
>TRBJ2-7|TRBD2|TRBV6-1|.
CASSYSGRVNEQYF
TGTGCCAGCAGCTATAGCGGGAGGGTGAACGAGCAGTACTTC
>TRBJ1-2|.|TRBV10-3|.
CAISEGGNGYTF
TGTGCCATCAGTGAAGGGGGAAATGGCTACACCTTC
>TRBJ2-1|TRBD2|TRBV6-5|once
CASSYRPGRASDEQFF
TGTGCCAGCAGTTACCGCCCCGGGAGGGCCTCCGATGAGCAGTTCTTC
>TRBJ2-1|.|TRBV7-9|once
CASSLSRGQFF
TGTGCCAGCAGCTTGTCCCGCGGGCAGTTCTTC
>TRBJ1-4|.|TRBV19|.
CASSIGLPGTNEKLFF
TGTGCCAGTAGTATTGGGCTCCCTGGGACTAATGAAAAACTGTTTTTT
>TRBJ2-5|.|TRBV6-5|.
CASSYQGRETQYF
TGTGCCAGCAGTTACCAGGGGCGAGAGACCCAGTACTTC
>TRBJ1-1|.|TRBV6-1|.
CASSEGRKAFF
TGTGCCAGCAGTGAAGGGCGGAAAGCTTTCTTT
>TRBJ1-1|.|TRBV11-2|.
CASSQYTGGTEAFF
TGTGCCAGCAGCCAGTATACGGGGGGCACTGAAGCTTTCTTT
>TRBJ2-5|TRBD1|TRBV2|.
CASSKQGAGETQYF
TGTGCCAGCAGTAAACAGGGGGCAGGTGAGACCCAGTACTTC
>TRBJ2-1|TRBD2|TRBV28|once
CASSFVGLADNEQFF
TGTGCCAGCAGTTTTGTCGGACTAGCTGACAATGAGCAGTTCTTC
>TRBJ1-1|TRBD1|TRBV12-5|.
CASGLGQGSEAFF
TGTGCTAGTGGTTTGGGACAGGGGAGTGAAGCTTTCTTT
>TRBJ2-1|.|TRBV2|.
CASTLGQGSYNEQFF
TGTGCCAGCACCCTAGGGCAGGGTTCCTACAATGAGCAGTTCTTC
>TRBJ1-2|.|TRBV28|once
CASSSGGTNYGYTF
TGTGCCAGCAGCTCGGGGGGGACTAACTATGGCTACACCTTC
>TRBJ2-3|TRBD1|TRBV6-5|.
CASSYSDRVADTQYF
TGTGCCAGCAGTTACTCGGACAGGGTGGCAGATACGCAGTATTTT
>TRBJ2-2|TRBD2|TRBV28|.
CASTTGGVAGELFF
TGTGCCAGCACCACGGGGGGTGTGGCCGGGGAGCTGTTTTTT
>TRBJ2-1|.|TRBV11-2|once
CASSLRPEGHEQFF
TGTGCCAGCAGCTTACGACCCGAGGGCCATGAGCAGTTCTTC
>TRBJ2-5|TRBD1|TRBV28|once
CASSWAEGGSETQYF
TGTGCCAGCAGTTGGGCAGAAGGGGGCTCAGAGACCCAGTACTTC
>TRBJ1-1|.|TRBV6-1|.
CASSEARVGRAFF
TGTGCCAGCAGTGAAGCGAGGGTCGGGAGGGCTTTCTTT
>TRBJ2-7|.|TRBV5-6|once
CASSLVTYEQYF
TGTGCCAGCAGCTTGGTTACCTACGAGCAGTACTTC
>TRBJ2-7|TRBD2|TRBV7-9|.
CASSFSTSGSGEQYF
TGTGCCAGCAGCTTCTCGACTAGCGGGAGCGGAGAGCAGTACTTC
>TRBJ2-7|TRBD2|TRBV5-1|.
CASSITSGSRYEQYF
TGCGCCAGCAGCATCACTAGCGGGAGTAGGTACGAGCAGTACTTC
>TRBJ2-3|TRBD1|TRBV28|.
CASGERQGFATDTQYF
TGTGCCAGCGGGGAGAGACAGGGATTTGCTACAGATACGCAGTATTTT
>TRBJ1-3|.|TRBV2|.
CASSRNLVISGNTIYF
TGTGCCAGCAGCCGAAACTTAGTTATTTCTGGAAACACCATATATTTT
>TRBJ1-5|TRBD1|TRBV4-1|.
CASSQPDRGYQPQHF
TGCGCCAGCAGCCAACCCGACAGGGGCTATCAGCCCCAGCATTTT
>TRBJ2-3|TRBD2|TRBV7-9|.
CASSLNTAGLAGSTDTQYF
TGTGCCAGCAGCTTGAACACCGCGGGACTAGCGGGGAGCACAGATACGCAGTATTTT
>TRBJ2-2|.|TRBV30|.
CAWSVKPAEHRGAVF
TGTGCCTGGAGTGTAAAGCCCGCAGAACACCGGGGAGCTGTTTTT